The T cell receptor beta chain described here comes from a study of OX40 agonist ivuxolimab in advanced cancers. Looking at the study overall: Three patients showed partial responses: one hepatocellular carcinoma and two cutaneous melanoma cases.

Sequencing was performed with immunoSEQ multiplex PCR; in TCRdb, only in-frame clones are kept and a portion is missing. This repertoire shows 55,000 to 70,000 clones, around 84% found once; its top ten account for under 6%. This material consisted of CD4+ or CD8+ T cells sorted from blood, taken in a trial of the OX40 agonist ivuxolimab. The receptor's source is an adult with an advanced solid tumor such as melanoma, head and neck, liver or kidney cancer.

The CDR3 bases are TGTGCCAGCAGGGTTTTTGGCACCGGGGAGCTGTTTTTT. Its protein is CASRVFGTGELFF. The chain employs TRBV2 and TRBJ2-2, with D unclear. CDR3 size: 13 residues. V was cut by 6 bases and J by 4 bases, with 9 bases left in between. Germline loops: CDR1 SNHLY, CDR2 FYNNEI. The variable domain in full, with the rest retrieved from reference TRBV2 and TRBJ2-2, is EPEVTQTPSHQVTQMGQEVILRCVPISNHLYFYWYRQILGQKVEFLVSFYNNEISEKSEIFDDQFSVERPDGSNFTLKIRSTKLEDSAMYFCASRVFGTGELFFGEGSRLTVL.